The rows below give T cell receptor beta chains drawn from one sample of a study of T cell responses to AZD1222 COVID-19 vaccine. TCRdb keeps only in-frame clones here, not all; method: immunoSEQ multiplex PCR. The sample records about 200,000 clones, 91% being singletons. The source was peripheral blood, collected 28 days after the second AZD1222 dose. These receptors were taken from an adult who received the AZD1222 COVID-19 vaccine. Both conserved end residues are part of each CDR3.

>TRBV28|TRBJ2-2
CASNLGGQGAGELFF
>TRBV5-1|TRBJ1-2
CASSLERGRGYTF
>TRBV30|TRBJ2-5
CAWTSQETQYF
>TRBV4-2|TRBJ1-1
CASSPRSLNTEAFF
>TRBV28|TRBJ2-3
CASSLGRAWTDTQYF
>TRBV12-5|TRBJ2-3
CASGLVLAGITDTQYF
>TRBV28|TRBJ1-6
CASSFDSNSPLHF
>TRBV6-5|TRBJ2-7
CASSSFRDSSYEQYF
>TRBV19|TRBJ2-6
CASGVWSSGANVLTF
>TRBV19|TRBJ2-2
CASSSTGYGRPGELFF
>TRBV7-2|TRBJ2-1
CASSLLRGGNNEQFF
>TRBV12-5|TRBJ2-2
CASGSGLALGTGELFF
>TRBV10-3|TRBJ1-5
CAISESLSGQPQHF
>TRBV11-2|TRBJ1-6
CASSLGVGAVSPLHF
>TRBV9|TRBJ2-1
CASSVAGGSYNEQFF